The source of this T cell receptor beta chain is a study of control samples from healthy donors and cancer patients. Clones were read by immunoSEQ multiplex PCR, and TCRdb kept only the in-frame ones, dropping some. Of 150,000 to 200,000 clones listed, about 91% are singletons. The clonotype was recovered from a woman aged 40 to 50 in good health. Sequencing was carried out using blood.

This CDR3 reads CASSSQGDVIPLHF. The CDR3 DNA sequence: TGTGCCAGCAGCTCGCAGGGGGACGTTATTCCCCTCCACTTT. V usage is TRBV11-2 and J usage is TRBJ1-6; 7 nucleotides align to TRBD1. This CDR3 spans 14 amino acids. The trim removed 4 bases at V and 13 bases at J, leaving 10 bases unmatched. The germline V gene encodes CDR1 SGHAT and CDR2 FQNNGV.